The 20 T cell receptor beta chains below come from one sample, sequenced in a study of beta chain features in type 1 diabetes. Notes on the study in general: Among all four CD4+ subsets, Type 1 diabetes patients had TCRB CDR3s that were moderately but significantly shorter.

Investigators reverse transcribed all isolated RNA, so they sequenced expressed TCRB transcripts. The data were produced by immunoSEQ multiplex PCR, yet TCRdb's version contains in-frame clones alone and is incomplete. Of 150,000 to 200,000 clones listed, about 63% were seen once; the top ten hold roughly 0.092%. Their cognate antigens are unknown. The sample comprised naive CD4+ T cells from blood. The origin of the receptors is a man aged 25-40 years with type 1 diabetes.

J is TRBJ2-3 and V is TRBV11-3; the match to TRBD2 covers 7 bases. The junction had 5 bases not matched to a gene; V was cut back by 5 bases and J by 3 bases. CDR1 is SGHNT, CDR2 YENEEA, per germline. The CDR3 totals 14 residues. The CDR3 sequence: CASSVGLETDTQYF. In DNA, the CDR3 is TGTGCCAGCAGCGTTGGACTAGAGACAGATACGCAGTATTTT. Looking up the rest from reference TRBV11-3 and TRBJ2-3 gives the full variable domain: EAGVVQSPRYKIIEKKQPVAFWCNPISGHNTLYWYLQNLGQGPELLIRYENEEAVDDSQLPKDRFSAERLKGVDSTLKIQPAELGDSAVYLCASSVGLETDTQYFGPGTRLTVL.

V usage is TRBV5-1 and J usage is TRBJ1-2; perhaps TRBD1 as D (5 bases). CDR1 and CDR2 (germline): SGHRS, YFSETQ. This CDR3 has 14 amino acids. Trimming stripped 2 bases from V and 1 base from J, with 9 bases between. CDR3 protein: CASSFDSSNYGYTF. The CDR3 DNA follows: TGCGCCAGCAGCTTCGACAGCAGTAACTATGGCTACACCTTC.

The V gene is TRBV11-2, the J gene TRBJ1-2; TRBD1 agrees at 7 bases. CDR3 length equals 13 residues. Trimming cost V 4 bases and J 3 bases; bases outside gene matches: 2. Looked up from germline, CDR1 is SGHAT and CDR2 is FQNNGV. Here the CDR3 DNA reads TGTGCCAGCAGCTCCAGGGGGTACTATGGCTACACCTTC. This encodes CASSSRGYYGYTF.

The chain joins TRBV25-1 to TRBJ2-5; tentative D call: TRBD2 (7 bases). Germline CDR1 reads MGHDK; CDR2 reads SYGVNS. CDR3 length: 15 amino acids. V lost 5 bases and J 4 bases, leaving 17 bases between the germline ends. CDR3 sequence (DNA): TGTGCCAGCAGTAGCCCCGGGGGGCGCACAGAGACCCAGTACTTC. It is translated as CASSSPGGRTETQYF.

V and J are TRBV27 and TRBJ1-6; D not resolved. V lost 5 bases to trimming and J lost 6 bases, with 14 bases between them. CDR3 size: 15 residues. Looked up from germline, CDR1 is MNHEY and CDR2 is SMNVEV (reference sequence). The DNA for the CDR3 is TGTGCCAGCAGTCCGAATCGGGTCCTTAATTCACCCCTCCACTTT. As protein: CASSPNRVLNSPLHF.

This chain connects TRBV4-1 to TRBJ2-1, with D possibly TRBD1 on 5 matching bases. Trimming removed 0 bases from V and 4 bases from J, with 10 bases in between. This CDR3 has 15 amino acids. Germline V gives CDR1 MGHRA, CDR2 YSYEKL. CDR3 amino acids: CASSQDRTLYNEQFF. The CDR3 bases are TGCGCCAGCAGCCAAGATAGGACATTGTACAATGAGCAGTTCTTC.

The J gene is TRBJ2-7, the V gene TRBV6-6, with TRBD2 matching over 7 bases. CDR3 length: 13 amino acids. The V and J ends lost 0 bases and 9 bases, in that order; junction bases with no gene match: 5. In germline, CDR1 is MNHNY, CDR2 SVGAGI (reference sequence). CDR3 DNA: TGTGCCAGCAGTTACTCCGGACTAGACGGGCAGTACTTC. Translating gives CASSYSGLDGQYF.

The V call is TRBV7-9, the J call TRBJ1-1, with a weak D call TRBD1 (6 bases). The CDR3 has 13 amino acids. Germline V gene sequence: CDR1 SEHNR, CDR2 FQNEAQ (reference sequence). The germline V and J ends were trimmed by 5 bases and 6 bases, with 13 bases remaining between them. CDR3 in amino acids: CASSQQGTAEAFF. The CDR3, as DNA: TGTGCCAGCAGCCAGCAGGGGACCGCTGAAGCTTTCTTT.

The chain recombines TRBV23-1 with TRBJ2-5, with D unresolved. TRBV23-1 is noted as an ORF with a role that remains uncertain. The CDR3 has 13 amino acids. V shed 4 bases and J shed 3 bases, with 9 bases lying between them. CDR3: CASSPPPEETQYF. CDR3 sequence (DNA): TGCGCCAGCAGTCCCCCTCCGGAAGAGACCCAGTACTTC.

The chain couples TRBV29-1 to TRBJ2-2; 9 bases align to TRBD1. V gave up 6 bases and J gave up 4 bases; unmatched junction bases: 6. Germline V gene lookup returns CDR1 SQVTM and CDR2 ANQGSEA. The CDR3 runs 14 residues. CDR3 sequence (DNA): TGCAGCGTAGTCCGGGACAGGGCCACCGGGGAGCTGTTTTTT. Protein sequence: CSVVRDRATGELFF.

This rearrangement joins TRBV30 to TRBJ1-3; D remains ambiguous. The V and J ends lost 2 bases and 8 bases respectively, with 13 bases between them. The germline V gene has CDR1 GTSNPN and CDR2 SVGIG (reference sequence). The CDR3 runs 13 residues. In nucleotides, the CDR3 is TGTGCCTGGAGTCTGGCAGTGATAGACACCATATATTTT. This gives the protein CAWSLAVIDTIYF.

V and J are TRBV7-2 and TRBJ1-5; D possibly corresponds to TRBD1 (5 bases). The V end was cut by 5 bases, the J end by 5 bases, with 10 bases between. Germline CDR1 and CDR2: SGHTA and FQGNSA. The CDR3 length is 13 residues. Here the CDR3 reads CASSAGMDQPQHF. CDR3 coding DNA: TGTGCCAGCAGCGCAGGGATGGATCAGCCCCAGCATTTT.

This clone showed up just once. CDR3 in amino acids: CASSLDRQGETQYF. The CDR3, as DNA: TGTGCCAGCAGCTTAGATCGCCAGGGAGAGACCCAGTACTTC. This chain uses TRBV11-2 with TRBJ2-5, with a tentative D call TRBD1 (5 bases). V was cut by 0 bases and J by 4 bases, with 9 bases left in between. CDR3 length: 14 amino acids. Per germline, CDR1 SGHAT and CDR2 FQNNGV.

The rearrangement uses TRBV29-1 and TRBJ2-5; no clear D. This CDR3 is 12 amino acids long. V gave up 7 bases and J gave up 4 bases, with 13 bases separating them. Germline CDR1 SQVTM, CDR2 ANQGSEA. In DNA form, the CDR3 reads TGCAGCGCCTCTCAGCCAACAGAGACCCAGTACTTC. Translating gives CSASQPTETQYF.

The chain employs TRBV29-1 and TRBJ2-3, with a weak D call TRBD1 (7 bases). Germline V gene data show CDR1 as SQVTM and CDR2 as ANQGSEA. Trimming removed 6 bases at V and 2 bases at J, with 18 bases between. The CDR3 totals 15 residues. The CDR3 DNA reads TGCAGCGTGGAGGGGCAGGGGGAGACCACAGATACGCAGTATTTT. Amino acids: CSVEGQGETTDTQYF.

This chain links TRBV20-1 with TRBJ1-2; D gene uncertain. Germline V gene lookup returns CDR1 DFQATT and CDR2 SNEGSKA (reference sequence). The ends were cut back, 0 bases at V and 9 bases at J, with 8 bases in the middle. There are 11 residues in the CDR3. DNA for the CDR3: TGCAGTGCTAGAGATAGGGTGCGCTACACCTTC. As protein: CSARDRVRYTF.

The chain has TRBV28 and TRBJ2-3; 9 positions match TRBD2. From germline, CDR1 is MDHEN and CDR2 SYDVKM. CDR3 size: 15 residues. Germline trimming cut 3 bases from V and 3 bases from J; bases unmatched to any gene: 4. This CDR3 is CASSFGGGATDTQYF. For the CDR3, the DNA is TGTGCCAGCAGTTTTGGCGGGGGGGCGACAGATACGCAGTATTTT.

The chain recombines TRBV6-6 with TRBJ2-1, with 9 positions matching TRBD1. The CDR3 is 14 amino acids. J gave up 9 bases and V 5 bases, and 8 bases lay outside the gene matches. Germline CDR1 MNHNY, CDR2 SVGAGI (reference sequence). The CDR3 sequence is CASSPGQGPGEQFF. CDR3 bases: TGTGCCAGCAGTCCTGGACAGGGGCCCGGTGAGCAGTTCTTC.

The CDR3 DNA is TGTGCCAGCCAGCGGGGAGGCCAAGAGACCCAGTACTTC. Protein: CASQRGGQETQYF. This rearrangement joins TRBV2 to TRBJ2-5; TRBD2 matches at 7 bases. This CDR3 region has 13 residues. Per the germline V gene, CDR1 is SNHLY and CDR2 is FYNNEI. J gave up 1 base and V 8 bases, and 4 bases lay outside the gene matches.

The chain couples TRBV30 to TRBJ2-1; maybe TRBD1 (5 bases). Between the trimmed V and J ends, which lost 8 bases and 8 bases, there was a span of 16 bases. This CDR3 has 12 residues. Germline values: CDR1 GTSNPN, CDR2 SVGIG (reference sequence). This CDR3 is CARAGIADEQFF. The CDR3 DNA sequence: TGTGCCCGAGCAGGGATTGCGGATGAGCAGTTCTTC.